This T cell receptor (beta chain) was obtained from a study of T cell repertoires in cytomegalovirus infection. As for the study in general: The public TCR beta signatures pointed to both CMV infection and matching HLA type.

The CDR3 contains 15 residues. Trimming shortened V by 1 base and J by 8 bases, and 17 bases separated the two germline ends. Per the germline V gene, CDR1 is SGHVS and CDR2 is FQNEAQ. Points from the study as a whole: Based on cumulative public TCR beta family frequency, carriers of CMV plus the relevant HLA were identified. HLA-C-restricted CMV clonotypes gave the most frequent clonotype in two of eight donors.

This clonotype has at least ten counts. The target antigen is unknown. TCRdb recomputed calls from the reads with MiXCR, one row per CDR3 protein. The sample has 200,000 to 300,000 distinct CDR3 sequences, around an eighth seen once. This sequence was found in a human donor in good health (CMV status not recorded). Some clones in this sample may be carry-over from other donors' samples. The sequenced sample consisted of PBMCs. The chain has TRBV7-8 and TRBJ1-2; perhaps TRBD1 as D (6 bases). The CDR3 spells CASSLEGGQPSGYTF. The CDR3, as DNA: TGTGCCAGCAGCTTAGAGGGGGGGCAACCATCCGGCTACACCTTC.